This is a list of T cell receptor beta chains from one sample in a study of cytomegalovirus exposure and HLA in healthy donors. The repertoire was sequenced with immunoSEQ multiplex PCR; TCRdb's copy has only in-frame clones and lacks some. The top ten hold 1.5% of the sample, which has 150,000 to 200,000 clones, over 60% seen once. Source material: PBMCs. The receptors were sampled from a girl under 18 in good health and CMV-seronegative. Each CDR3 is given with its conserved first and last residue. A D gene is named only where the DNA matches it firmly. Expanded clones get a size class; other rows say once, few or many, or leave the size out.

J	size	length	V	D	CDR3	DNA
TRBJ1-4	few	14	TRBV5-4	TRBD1	CASTVTGGDEKLFF	TGTGCCAGCACCGTGACAGGGGGAGATGAAAAACTGTTTTTT
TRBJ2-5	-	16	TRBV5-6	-	CASSLVGTLYQETQYF	TGTGCCAGCAGCTTGGTAGGGACACTGTACCAAGAGACCCAGTACTTC
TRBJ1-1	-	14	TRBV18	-	CASSPPVRDTEAFF	TGTGCCAGCTCACCACCGGTGAGGGACACTGAAGCTTTCTTT
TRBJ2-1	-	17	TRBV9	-	CASSPRKGRSSYNEQFF	TGTGCCAGCAGCCCCCGGAAGGGGAGGAGCTCCTACAATGAGCAGTTCTTC
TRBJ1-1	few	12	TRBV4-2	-	CASSQFGTEAFF	TGTGCCAGCAGCCAATTTGGGACAGAAGCTTTCTTT
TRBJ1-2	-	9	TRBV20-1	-	CSAAGGYTF	TGCAGTGCTGCGGGGGGCTACACCTTC
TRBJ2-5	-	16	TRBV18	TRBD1	CASSQRTGVGKETQYF	TGTGCCAGCTCTCAACGGACAGGGGTGGGGAAAGAGACCCAGTACTTC
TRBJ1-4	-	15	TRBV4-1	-	CASSQDGGSGEKLFF	TGCGCCAGCAGCCAAGATGGGGGGTCGGGAGAAAAACTGTTTTTT
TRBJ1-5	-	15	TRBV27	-	CASSLSGGSNQPQHF	TGTGCCAGCAGTTTATCTGGAGGGAGCAATCAGCCCCAGCATTTT
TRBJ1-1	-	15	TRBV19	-	CASRSMQGRNTEAFF	TGTGCCAGTCGTAGTATGCAGGGGAGGAACACTGAAGCTTTCTTT
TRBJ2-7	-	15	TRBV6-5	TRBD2	CASSCSTSGDYEQYF	TGTGCCAGCAGTTGCAGTACTAGCGGGGATTACGAGCAGTACTTC
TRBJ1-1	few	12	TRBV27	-	CASSLGGAEAFF	TGTGCCAGCAGTTTGGGGGGGGCTGAAGCTTTCTTT
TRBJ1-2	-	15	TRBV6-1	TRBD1	CASPGTGGNLWGYTF	TGTGCCAGCCCCGGGACAGGGGGAAATCTCTGGGGCTACACCTTC
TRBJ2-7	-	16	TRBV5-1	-	CASSLGGLPGPYEQYF	TGCGCCAGCAGCTTGGGGGGACTTCCCGGCCCATACGAGCAGTACTTC
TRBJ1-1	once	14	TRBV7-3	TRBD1	CASSFGPDREKAFF	TGTGCCAGCAGCTTTGGCCCGGACAGGGAAAAAGCTTTCTTT
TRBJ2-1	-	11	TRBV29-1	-	CSAPRGNEQFF	TGCAGCGCCCCGAGGGGGAATGAGCAGTTCTTC
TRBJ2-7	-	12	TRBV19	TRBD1	CASSPGGYEQYF	TGTGCCAGTAGCCCAGGGGGCTACGAGCAGTACTTC
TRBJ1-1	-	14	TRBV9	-	CASSVGRSDTEAFF	TGTGCCAGCAGCGTCGGCAGGTCGGACACTGAAGCTTTCTTT
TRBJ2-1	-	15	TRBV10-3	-	CAISESVDNYNEQFF	TGTGCCATCAGTGAGTCGGTCGACAACTACAATGAGCAGTTCTTC
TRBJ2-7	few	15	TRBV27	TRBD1	CASSPPWTGSGEQYF	TGTGCCAGCAGTCCACCTTGGACAGGGTCAGGCGAGCAGTACTTC
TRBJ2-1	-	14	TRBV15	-	CATSPGSSYNEQFF	TGTGCCACCAGCCCGGGGAGCTCCTACAATGAGCAGTTCTTC
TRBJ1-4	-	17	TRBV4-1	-	CASSQEAAQLSNEKLFF	TGCGCCAGCAGCCAAGAAGCTGCGCAACTAAGTAATGAAAAACTGTTTTTT
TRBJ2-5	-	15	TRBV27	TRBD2	CASSLESGGLETQYF	TGTGCCAGCAGTTTGGAGAGCGGGGGGCTCGAGACCCAGTACTTC
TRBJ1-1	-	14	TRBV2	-	CASSERGGGTEAFF	TGTGCCAGCTCTGAGCGGGGAGGTGGCACTGAAGCTTTCTTT
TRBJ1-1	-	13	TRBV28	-	CASILHRDAEAFF	TGTGCCAGCATTCTCCACAGGGACGCTGAAGCTTTCTTT
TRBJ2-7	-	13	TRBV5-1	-	CASTRPGSYEQYF	TGCGCCAGCACCCGGCCGGGGTCTTACGAGCAGTACTTC